The TCR beta chain under discussion was sequenced for a study of cytomegalovirus exposure and HLA in healthy donors. Regarding the study as a whole: A list of around 150 TCR beta chains associated with cytomegalovirus was given.

About this clone itself: Its antigen is still unknown.

The PCR employed 60 Vbeta primers together with 13 Jbeta primers. Generated by immunoSEQ multiplex PCR, the TCRdb table keeps only in-frame clones and is missing some. This sample has 180,000 or so clones, with 80% to 85% found just once. Germline V gene sequence: CDR1 MNHEY, CDR2 SMNVEV (reference sequence). CDR3 size: 15 residues. V was pared by 6 bases and J by 0 bases, with 12 bases between. This TCR came from a woman in her forties or fifties in good health and CMV-seropositive. J is TRBJ1-3 and V is TRBV27; D remains unclear. Input material: PBMCs. CDR3 nucleotide sequence: TGTGCCAGCAGCCTTACAATCCACTCTGGAAACACCATATATTTT. Residues: CASSLTIHSGNTIYF.